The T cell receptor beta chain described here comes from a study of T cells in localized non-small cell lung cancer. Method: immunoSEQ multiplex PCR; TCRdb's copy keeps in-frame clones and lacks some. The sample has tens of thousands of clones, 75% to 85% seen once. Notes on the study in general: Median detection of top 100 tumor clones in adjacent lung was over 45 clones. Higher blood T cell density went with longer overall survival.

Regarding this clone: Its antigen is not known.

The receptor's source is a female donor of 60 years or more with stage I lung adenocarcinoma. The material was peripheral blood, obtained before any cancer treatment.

CDR3 sequence reads: CASSHRELNEKLFF. The CDR3 nucleotides are TGTGCCAGCAGCCACAGGGAACTTAATGAAAAACTGTTTTTT. J is TRBJ1-4 and V is TRBV7-9; a possible D gene is TRBD1 (6 bases). This CDR3 comprises 14 residues. Germline CDR1 and CDR2: SEHNR and FQNEAQ (reference sequence). V lost 5 bases and J lost 4, with 11 bases in between.